This is a list of T cell receptor beta chains from one sample in a study of shared clonotypes between healthy human individuals. This table comes from immunoSEQ multiplex PCR, and its TCRdb copy is limited to in-frame clones, with some not included. The data hold approximately 1.1 million clones, with about 84% observed a single time. The specimen was memory CD4+ T cells from PBMCs. These receptor sequences come from a man younger than 30 in good health. Some clones in this sample may be carry-over from other donors' samples. Both conserved end residues are part of each CDR3. A D gene is named only where the DNA matches it firmly. A row's size may be missing; if present it is once, few, many or a size class.

J gene,clone size,V gene,D gene,CDR3 protein,CDR3 DNA
TRBJ1-4,once,TRBV19,TRBD1,CASRPGQMLTNEKLFF,TGTGCCAGTAGACCGGGACAGATGTTAACTAATGAAAAACTGTTTTTT
TRBJ2-1,.,TRBV6-5,TRBD1,CASSYGQGTRDEQFF,TGTGCCAGCAGTTACGGACAGGGGACGCGGGATGAGCAGTTCTTC
TRBJ2-7,.,TRBV4-3,.,CASSLQGSYEQYF,TGCGCCAGCAGCCTCCAGGGTTCATACGAGCAGTACTTC
TRBJ1-5,few,TRBV2,.,CASSGGRGNQPQHF,TGTGCCAGCAGCGGCGGACGGGGGAACCAGCCCCAGCATTTT
TRBJ1-3,.,TRBV29-1,.,CSVDPTGSGNTIYF,TGCAGCGTTGACCCGACTGGGTCTGGAAACACCATATATTTT
TRBJ2-5,few,TRBV6-1,.,CASSAGGGGETQYF,TGTGCCAGCAGTGCCGGGGGTGGAGGGGAGACCCAGTACTTC
TRBJ2-3,.,TRBV7-3,.,CASSDPGLTDTQYF,TGTGCCAGCAGCGATCCGGGGTTAACAGATACGCAGTATTTT
TRBJ1-1,.,TRBV6-5,.,CASSYFDGTKAFF,TGTGCCAGCAGTTACTTTGATGGAACCAAAGCTTTCTTT
TRBJ2-7,.,TRBV6-6,.,CASGAVRGGNGEQYF,TGTGCCAGCGGTGCTGTCAGGGGCGGGAATGGCGAGCAGTACTTC
TRBJ2-7,many,TRBV10-3,TRBD1,CAISESGTGGSYEQYF,TGTGCCATCAGTGAGTCGGGTACAGGGGGCTCCTACGAGCAGTACTTC
TRBJ2-3,.,TRBV7-9,TRBD1,CASSQDRGGEF,TGTGCCAGCAGCCAGGACAGGGGCGGTGAATTT
TRBJ1-2,few,TRBV29-1,.,CSVEGRGQGYGYTF,TGCAGCGTTGAAGGCCGGGGGCAGGGCTATGGCTACACCTTC
TRBJ2-5,.,TRBV27,.,CASSETGFGQETQYF,TGTGCCAGCAGCGAGACAGGCTTCGGCCAAGAGACCCAGTACTTC
TRBJ1-2,.,TRBV4-2,.,CASSRERDAANYGYTF,TGTGCCAGCTCGAGAGAACGGGACGCTGCTAACTATGGCTACACCTTC
TRBJ1-1,.,TRBV27,.,CASSELQGWHEAFF,TGTGCCAGCAGTGAGCTACAGGGATGGCATGAAGCTTTCTTT
TRBJ1-3,.,TRBV5-1,.,CASSLGFAGNTIYF,TGCGCCAGCAGCTTGGGATTTGCTGGAAACACCATATATTTT
TRBJ2-4,.,TRBV28,TRBD2,CASSNLAAKAKNIQYF,TGTGCCAGCAGTAACCTAGCGGCTAAGGCCAAAAACATTCAGTACTTC
TRBJ2-1,.,TRBV7-9,.,CASSFRRVGPKNEQFF,TGTGCCAGCAGTTTTCGACGTGTAGGGCCGAAAAATGAGCAGTTCTTC
TRBJ1-4,.,TRBV6-5,TRBD1,CASSYNRGKEKLFF,TGTGCCAGCAGTTACAACAGGGGGAAAGAAAAACTGTTTTTT
TRBJ2-7,.,TRBV6-5,.,CASRVGDTSYEQYF,TGTGCCAGCAGGGTCGGCGACACTTCCTACGAGCAGTACTTC
TRBJ2-6,.,TRBV5-4,TRBD1,CASSVGARQGAGANVLTF,TGTGCCAGCAGCGTGGGGGCCCGACAGGGGGCCGGGGCCAACGTCCTGACTTTC